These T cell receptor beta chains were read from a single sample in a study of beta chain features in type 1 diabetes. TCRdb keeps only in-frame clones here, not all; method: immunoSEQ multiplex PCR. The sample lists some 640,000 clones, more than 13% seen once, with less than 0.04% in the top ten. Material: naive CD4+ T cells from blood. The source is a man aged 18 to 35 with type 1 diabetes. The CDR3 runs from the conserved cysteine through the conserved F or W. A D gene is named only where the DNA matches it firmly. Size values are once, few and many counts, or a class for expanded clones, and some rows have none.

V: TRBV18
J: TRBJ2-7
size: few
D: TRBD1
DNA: TGTGCCAGCTCACCGGGGGACAGGCCCGGCGAGCAGTACTTC
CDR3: CASSPGDRPGEQYF

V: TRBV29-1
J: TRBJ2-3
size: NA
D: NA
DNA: TGCAGCGCCGCCGGGACACTGCGGGATACGCAGTATTTT
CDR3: CSAAGTLRDTQYF

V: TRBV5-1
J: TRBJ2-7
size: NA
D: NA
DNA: TGCGCCAGCTGGGACGGCTACGAGCAGTACTTC
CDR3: CASWDGYEQYF

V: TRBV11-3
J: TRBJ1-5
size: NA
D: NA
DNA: TGTGCCAGCAGCCGGAGTCAGCCCCAGCATTTT
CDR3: CASSRSQPQHF

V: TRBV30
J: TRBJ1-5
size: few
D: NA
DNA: TGTGCCTGGAGTTTAGAGGGAAATCAGCCCCAGCATTTT
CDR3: CAWSLEGNQPQHF

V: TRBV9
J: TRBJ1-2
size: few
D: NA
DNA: TGTGCCAGCAGCGTAGCTTCAGGCAGACGATCTAACTATGGCTACACCTTC
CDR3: CASSVASGRRSNYGYTF

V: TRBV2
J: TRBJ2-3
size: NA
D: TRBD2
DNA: TGTGCCAGCAAGCGGGGGACAGATACGCAGTATTTT
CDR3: CASKRGTDTQYF

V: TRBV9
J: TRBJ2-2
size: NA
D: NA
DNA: TGTGCCAGCAGCGTAGCTACCGGTCGGTACCCCGGGGAGCTGTTTTTT
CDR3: CASSVATGRYPGELFF

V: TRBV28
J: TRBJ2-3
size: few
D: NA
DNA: TGTGCCAGCAGTTTTGGGTCTAGCGTCACAGATACGCAGTATTTT
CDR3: CASSFGSSVTDTQYF

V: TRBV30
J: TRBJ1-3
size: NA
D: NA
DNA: TGTGCTCGACAGGAAAACTCTGGAAACACCATATATTTT
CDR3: CARQENSGNTIYF

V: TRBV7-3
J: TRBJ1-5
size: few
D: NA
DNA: TGTGCCAGCAGCCGGGACACAGACCAGCCCCAGCATTTT
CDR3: CASSRDTDQPQHF

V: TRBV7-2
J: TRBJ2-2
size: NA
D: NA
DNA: TGTGCCAGCAGCTTATTGCCAGTGGGAGCCACCGGGGAGCTGTTTTTT
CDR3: CASSLLPVGATGELFF

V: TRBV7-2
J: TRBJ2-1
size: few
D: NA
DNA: TGTGCCAGCAGCTTGGGGGCGGTGGCATACAATGAGCAGTTCTTC
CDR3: CASSLGAVAYNEQFF

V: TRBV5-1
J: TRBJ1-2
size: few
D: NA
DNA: TGCGCCAGCAGCTTCGAGAGTATTGGCTACACCTTC
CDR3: CASSFESIGYTF

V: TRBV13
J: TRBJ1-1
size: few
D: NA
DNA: TGTGCCAGCAGCTTAGCCGAGGGGGCTTTCTTT
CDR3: CASSLAEGAFF

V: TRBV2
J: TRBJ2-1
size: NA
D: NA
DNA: TGTGCCAGCGCCGGGTCCTACAATGAGCAGTTCTTC
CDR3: CASAGSYNEQFF

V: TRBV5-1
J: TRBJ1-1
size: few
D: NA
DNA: TGCGCCAGCAGCTTGGTACAGGCAAACACTGAAGCTTTCTTT
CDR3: CASSLVQANTEAFF

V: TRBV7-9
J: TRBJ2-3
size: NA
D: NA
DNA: TGTGCCAGCAGCGCTCTAGTATGGCCCGGAGGAGATACGCAGTATTTT
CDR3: CASSALVWPGGDTQYF

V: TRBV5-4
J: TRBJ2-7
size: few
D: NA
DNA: TGTGCCAGCAGCTTGAGGGACTACGAGCAGTACTTC
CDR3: CASSLRDYEQYF

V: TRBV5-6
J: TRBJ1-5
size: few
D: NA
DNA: TGTGCCAGCAGCCTCCGGGAGGGCCCTAAGCCCCAGCATTTT
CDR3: CASSLREGPKPQHF